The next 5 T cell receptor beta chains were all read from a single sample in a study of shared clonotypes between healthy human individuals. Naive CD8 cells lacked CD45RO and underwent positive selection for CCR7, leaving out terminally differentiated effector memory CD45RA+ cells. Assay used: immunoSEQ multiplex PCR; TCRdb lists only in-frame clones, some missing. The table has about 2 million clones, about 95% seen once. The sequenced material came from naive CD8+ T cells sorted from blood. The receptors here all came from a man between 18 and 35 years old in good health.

The CDR3 nucleotides are TGCGCCAGCAGCAGTACCGGGACAGGGTCCTACGAGCAGTACTTC. It codes for CASSSTGTGSYEQYF. The V call is TRBV5-1, the J call TRBJ2-7; 9 bases fit TRBD1. The CDR3 is 15 residues long. Trimming removed 4 bases from V and 1 base from J; junction bases left unmatched: 6. CDR1 and CDR2 from the germline V gene are SGHRS and YFSETQ.

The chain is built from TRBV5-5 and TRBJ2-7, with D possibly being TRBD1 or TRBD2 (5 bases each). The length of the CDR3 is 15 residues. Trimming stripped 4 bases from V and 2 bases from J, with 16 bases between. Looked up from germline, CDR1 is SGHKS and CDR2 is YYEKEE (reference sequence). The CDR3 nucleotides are TGTGCCAGCAGCCCCACGGGACCGGGGCCCTACGAGCAGTACTTC. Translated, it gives CASSPTGPGPYEQYF.

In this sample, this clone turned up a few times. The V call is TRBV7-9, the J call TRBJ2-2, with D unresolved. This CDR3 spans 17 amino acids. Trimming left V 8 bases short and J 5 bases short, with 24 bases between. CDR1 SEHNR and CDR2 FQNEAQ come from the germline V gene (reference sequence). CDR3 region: CASDPREDRIGTGELFF. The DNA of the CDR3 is TGTGCCAGCGATCCTAGAGAGGACCGAATTGGGACCGGGGAGCTGTTTTTT.

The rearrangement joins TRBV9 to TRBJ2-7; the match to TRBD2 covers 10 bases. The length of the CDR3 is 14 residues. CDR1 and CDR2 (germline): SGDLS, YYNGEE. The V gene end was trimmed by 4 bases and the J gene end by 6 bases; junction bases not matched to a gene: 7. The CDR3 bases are TGTGCCAGCAGCTACGGGACTAGCGTTACCGAGCAGTACTTC. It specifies CASSYGTSVTEQYF.

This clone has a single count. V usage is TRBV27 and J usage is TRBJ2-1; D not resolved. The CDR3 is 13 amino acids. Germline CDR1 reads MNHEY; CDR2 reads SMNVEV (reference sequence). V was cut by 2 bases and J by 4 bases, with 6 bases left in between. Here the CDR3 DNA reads TGTGCCAGCAGTTTACCCGGATACAATGAGCAGTTCTTC. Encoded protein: CASSLPGYNEQFF.